This TCR beta chain was observed in a study of vaccination and CD4 T cells after COVID-19. The CDR3 extends over 17 amino acids. Remarks on this clonotype: Its target is unknown.

Study results and caveats: There was no significant change from 21 to 38 median reactive clonotypes.

With the Oncomine TCR Beta short-read assay, DNA from cultured CD4+ T cells was sequenced. The source of extracted genomic DNA was cultured CD4+ T cells. Each CDR3 protein gets one entry after TCRdb re-called the PCR reads with MiXCR. The profile shows approximately 21,000 distinct CDR3 sequences, over 40% of them singletons. Indicated time point: late sampling 161 to 241 days after vaccination in a few convalescent patients. The treatment is: 10-day PBMC culture with coronavirus spike peptide pools or control peptides (ViraFEST assay). V gene TRBV21-1 combines with J gene TRBJ2-3; the table's D call, TRBD1, was not checked against the DNA. TRBV21-1 is deemed a pseudogene. The sequencing used CD4+ T cells from blood, cultured in vitro, collected about 7 months after SARS-CoV-2 vaccination. This TCR derives from a human donor who had recovered from COVID-19. The CDR3 nucleotides read TGTGCCAGCAGCAAATCTCGGACAGATCAGAGGCCAGATACGCAGTATTTT. It codes for CASSKSRTDQRPDTQYF.